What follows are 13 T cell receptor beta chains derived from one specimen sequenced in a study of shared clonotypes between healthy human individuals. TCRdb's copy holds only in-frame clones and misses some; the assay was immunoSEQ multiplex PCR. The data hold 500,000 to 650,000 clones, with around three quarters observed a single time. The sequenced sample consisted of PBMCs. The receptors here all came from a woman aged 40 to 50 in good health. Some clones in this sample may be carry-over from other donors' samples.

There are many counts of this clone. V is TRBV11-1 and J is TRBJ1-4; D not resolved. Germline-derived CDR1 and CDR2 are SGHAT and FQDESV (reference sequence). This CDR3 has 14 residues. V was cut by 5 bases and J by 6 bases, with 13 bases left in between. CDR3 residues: CASSRTGRDEKLFF. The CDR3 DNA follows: TGTGCCAGCAGCCGAACGGGGAGAGATGAAAAACTGTTTTTT.

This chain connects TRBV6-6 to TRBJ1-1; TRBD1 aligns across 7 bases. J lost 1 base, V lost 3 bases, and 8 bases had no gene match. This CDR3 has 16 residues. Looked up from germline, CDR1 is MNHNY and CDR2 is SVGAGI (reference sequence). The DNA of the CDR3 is TGTGCCAGCAGTTATTTACTGACAGGGCCGAACACTGAAGCTTTCTTT. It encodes CASSYLLTGPNTEAFF.

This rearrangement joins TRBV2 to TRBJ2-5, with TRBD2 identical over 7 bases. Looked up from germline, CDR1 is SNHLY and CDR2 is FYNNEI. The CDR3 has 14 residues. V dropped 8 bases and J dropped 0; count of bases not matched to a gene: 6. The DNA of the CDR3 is TGTGCCAGCTCCGGGAGGCGGAACCAAGAGACCCAGTACTTC. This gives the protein CASSGRRNQETQYF.

The chain's CDR3 is CASSPPSVHEQFF. The CDR3 DNA sequence: TGCGCCAGCAGCCCCCCCTCGGTCCATGAGCAGTTCTTC. V and J are TRBV5-1 and TRBJ2-1; D is unresolved. The CDR3 runs to 13 residues. Germline CDR1 reads SGHRS; CDR2 reads YFSETQ. Between the trimmed V and J ends, which lost 4 bases and 8 bases, there was a span of 13 bases.

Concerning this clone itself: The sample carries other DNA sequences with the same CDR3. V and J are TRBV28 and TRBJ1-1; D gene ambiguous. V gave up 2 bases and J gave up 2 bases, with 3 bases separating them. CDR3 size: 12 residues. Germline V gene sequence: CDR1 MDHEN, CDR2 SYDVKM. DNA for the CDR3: TGTGCCAGCAGTTTAAGAAACACTGAAGCTTTCTTT. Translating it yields CASSLRNTEAFF.

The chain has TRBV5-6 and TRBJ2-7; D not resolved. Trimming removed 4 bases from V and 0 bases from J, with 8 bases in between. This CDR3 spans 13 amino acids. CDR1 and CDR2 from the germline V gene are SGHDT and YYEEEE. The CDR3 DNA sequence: TGTGCCAGCAGCCTGACTCACTCCTACGAGCAGTACTTC. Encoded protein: CASSLTHSYEQYF. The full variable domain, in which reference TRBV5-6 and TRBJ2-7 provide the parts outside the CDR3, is DAGVTQSPTHLIKTRGQQVTLRCSPKSGHDTVSWYQQALGQGPQFIFQYYEEEERQRGNFPDRFSGHQFPNYSSELNVNALLLGDSALYLCASSLTHSYEQYFGPGTRLTVT.

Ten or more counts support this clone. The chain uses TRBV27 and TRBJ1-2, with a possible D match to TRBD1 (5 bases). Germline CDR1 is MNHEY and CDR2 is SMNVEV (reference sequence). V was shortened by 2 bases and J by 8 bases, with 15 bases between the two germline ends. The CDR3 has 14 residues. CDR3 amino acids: CASSLTGTRGGYTF. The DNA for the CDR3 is TGTGCCAGCAGTTTAACCGGGACCCGGGGCGGCTACACCTTC.

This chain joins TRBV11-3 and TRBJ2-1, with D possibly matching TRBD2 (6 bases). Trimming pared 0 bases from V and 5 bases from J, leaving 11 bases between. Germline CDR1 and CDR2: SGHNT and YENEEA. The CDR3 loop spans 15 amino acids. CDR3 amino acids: CASSLEGGTNNEQFF. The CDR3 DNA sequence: TGTGCCAGCAGCTTAGAGGGAGGTACCAACAATGAGCAGTTCTTC.

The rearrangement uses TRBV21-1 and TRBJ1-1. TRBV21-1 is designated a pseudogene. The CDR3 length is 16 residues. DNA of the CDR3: TGTGCCAGCAGCAAAGGCTGTCATGGGGTAAGGACTGAAGCTTTCTTT. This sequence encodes CASSKGCHGVRTEAFF.

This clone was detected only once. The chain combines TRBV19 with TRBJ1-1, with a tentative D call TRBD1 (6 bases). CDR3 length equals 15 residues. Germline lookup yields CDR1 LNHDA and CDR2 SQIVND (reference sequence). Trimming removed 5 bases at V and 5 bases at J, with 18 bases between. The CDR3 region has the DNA TGTGCCAGTAGTGCCTACAGGGTAGGAGGTACTGAAGCTTTCTTT. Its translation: CASSAYRVGGTEAFF.

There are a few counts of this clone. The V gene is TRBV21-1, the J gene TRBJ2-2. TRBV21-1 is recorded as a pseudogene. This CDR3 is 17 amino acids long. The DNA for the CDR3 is TGTGCCAGCAGCAAAGGCCTAATGGACCCGAACACCGGGGAGCTGTTTTTT. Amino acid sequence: CASSKGLMDPNTGELFF.

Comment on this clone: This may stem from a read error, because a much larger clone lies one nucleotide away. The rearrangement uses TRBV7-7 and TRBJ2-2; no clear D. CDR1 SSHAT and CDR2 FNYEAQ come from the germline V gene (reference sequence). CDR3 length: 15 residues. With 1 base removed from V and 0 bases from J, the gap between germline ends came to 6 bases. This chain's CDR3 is CASSLDGANTGELFF. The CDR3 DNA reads TGTGCCAGCAGCTTAGATGGCGCGAACACCGGGGAGCTGTTTTTT.

The CDR3 loop is CASSPRRGPGNTEAFF. CDR3 bases: TGTGCCAGCAGCCCTCGACGGGGGCCCGGGAACACTGAAGCTTTCTTT. The V call is TRBV7-9, the J call TRBJ1-1; D is perhaps TRBD1 (6 bases). The V and J ends lost 5 bases and 1 base respectively, with 17 bases between them. Germline V CDR1 and CDR2: SEHNR, FQNEAQ (reference sequence). The CDR3 has 16 amino acids.